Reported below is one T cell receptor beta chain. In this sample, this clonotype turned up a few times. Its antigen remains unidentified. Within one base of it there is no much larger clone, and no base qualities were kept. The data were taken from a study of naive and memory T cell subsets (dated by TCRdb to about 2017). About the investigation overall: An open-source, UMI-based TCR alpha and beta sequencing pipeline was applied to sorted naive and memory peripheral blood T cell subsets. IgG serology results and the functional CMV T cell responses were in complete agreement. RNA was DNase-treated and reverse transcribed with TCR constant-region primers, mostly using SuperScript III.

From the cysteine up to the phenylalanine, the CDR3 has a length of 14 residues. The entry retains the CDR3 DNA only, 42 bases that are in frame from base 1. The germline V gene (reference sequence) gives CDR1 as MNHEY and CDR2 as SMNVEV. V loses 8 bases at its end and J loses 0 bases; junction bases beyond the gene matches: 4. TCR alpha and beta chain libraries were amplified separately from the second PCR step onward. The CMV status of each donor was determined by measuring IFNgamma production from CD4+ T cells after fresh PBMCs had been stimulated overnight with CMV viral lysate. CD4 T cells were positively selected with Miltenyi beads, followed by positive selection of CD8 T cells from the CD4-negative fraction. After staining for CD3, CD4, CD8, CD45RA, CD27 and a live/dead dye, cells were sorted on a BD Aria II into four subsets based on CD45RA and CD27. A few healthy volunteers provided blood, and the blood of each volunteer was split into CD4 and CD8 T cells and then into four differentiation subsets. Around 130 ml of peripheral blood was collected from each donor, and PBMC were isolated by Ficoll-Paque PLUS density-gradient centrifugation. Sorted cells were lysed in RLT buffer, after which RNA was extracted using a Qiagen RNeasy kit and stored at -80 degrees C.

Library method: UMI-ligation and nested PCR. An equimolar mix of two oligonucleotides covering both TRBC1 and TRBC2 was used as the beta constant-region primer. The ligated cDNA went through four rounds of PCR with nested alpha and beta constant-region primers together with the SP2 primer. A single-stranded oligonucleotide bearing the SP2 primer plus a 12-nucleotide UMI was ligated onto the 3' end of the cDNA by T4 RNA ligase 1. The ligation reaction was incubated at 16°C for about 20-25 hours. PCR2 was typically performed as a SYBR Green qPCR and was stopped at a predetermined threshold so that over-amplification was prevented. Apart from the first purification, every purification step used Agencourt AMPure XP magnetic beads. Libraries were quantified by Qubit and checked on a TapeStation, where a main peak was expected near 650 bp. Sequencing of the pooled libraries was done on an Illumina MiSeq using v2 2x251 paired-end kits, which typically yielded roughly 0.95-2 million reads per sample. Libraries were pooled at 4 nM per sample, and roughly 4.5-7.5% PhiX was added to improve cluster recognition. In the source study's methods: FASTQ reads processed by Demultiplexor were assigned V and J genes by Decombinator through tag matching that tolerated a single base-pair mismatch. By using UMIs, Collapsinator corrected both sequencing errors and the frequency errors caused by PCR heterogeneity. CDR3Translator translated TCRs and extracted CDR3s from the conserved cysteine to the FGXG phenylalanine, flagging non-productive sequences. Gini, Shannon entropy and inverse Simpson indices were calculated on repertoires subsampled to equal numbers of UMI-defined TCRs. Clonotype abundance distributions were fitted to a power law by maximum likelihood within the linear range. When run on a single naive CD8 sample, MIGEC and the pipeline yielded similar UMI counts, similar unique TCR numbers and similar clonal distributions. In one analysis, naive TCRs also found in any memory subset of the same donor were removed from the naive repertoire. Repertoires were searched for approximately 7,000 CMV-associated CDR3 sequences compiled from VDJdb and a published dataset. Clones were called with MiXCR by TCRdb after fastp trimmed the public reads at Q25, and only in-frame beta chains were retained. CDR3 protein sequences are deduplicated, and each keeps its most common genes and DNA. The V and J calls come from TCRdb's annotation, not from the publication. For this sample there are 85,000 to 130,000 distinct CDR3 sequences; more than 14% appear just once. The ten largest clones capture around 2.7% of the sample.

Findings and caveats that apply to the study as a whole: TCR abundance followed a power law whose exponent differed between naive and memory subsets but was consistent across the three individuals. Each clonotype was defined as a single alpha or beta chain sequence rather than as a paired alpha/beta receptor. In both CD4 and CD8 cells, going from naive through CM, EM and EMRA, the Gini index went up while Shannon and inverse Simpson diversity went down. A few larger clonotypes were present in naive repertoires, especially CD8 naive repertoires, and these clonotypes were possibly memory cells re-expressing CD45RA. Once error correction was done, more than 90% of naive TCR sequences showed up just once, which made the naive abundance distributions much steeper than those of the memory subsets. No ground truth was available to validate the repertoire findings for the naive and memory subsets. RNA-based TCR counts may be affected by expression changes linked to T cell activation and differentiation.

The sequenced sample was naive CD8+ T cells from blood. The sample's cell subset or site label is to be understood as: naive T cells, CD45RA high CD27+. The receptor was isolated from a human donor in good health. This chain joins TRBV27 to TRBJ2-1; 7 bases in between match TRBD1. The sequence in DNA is TGTGCCAGCTCGGGACAGAGCTCCTACAATGAGCAGTTCTTC. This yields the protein CASSGQSSYNEQFF.